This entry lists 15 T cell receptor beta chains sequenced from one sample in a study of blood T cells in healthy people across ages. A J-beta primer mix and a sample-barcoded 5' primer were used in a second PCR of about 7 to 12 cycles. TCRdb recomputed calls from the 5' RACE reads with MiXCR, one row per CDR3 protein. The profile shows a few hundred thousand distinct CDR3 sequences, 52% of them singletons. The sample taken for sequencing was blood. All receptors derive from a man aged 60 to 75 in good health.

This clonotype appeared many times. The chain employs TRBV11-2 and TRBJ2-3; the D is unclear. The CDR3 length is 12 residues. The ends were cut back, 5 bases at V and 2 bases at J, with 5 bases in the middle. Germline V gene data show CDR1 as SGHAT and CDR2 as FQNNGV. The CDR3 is CASSADTDTQYF. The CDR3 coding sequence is TGTGCCAGCAGCGCAGACACAGATACGCAGTATTTT. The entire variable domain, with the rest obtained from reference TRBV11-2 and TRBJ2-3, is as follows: EAGVAQSPRYKIIEKRQSVAFWCNPISGHATLYWYQQILGQGPKLLIQFQNNGVVDDSQLPKDRFSAERLKGVDSTLKIQPAKLEDSAVYLCASSADTDTQYFGPGTRLTVL.

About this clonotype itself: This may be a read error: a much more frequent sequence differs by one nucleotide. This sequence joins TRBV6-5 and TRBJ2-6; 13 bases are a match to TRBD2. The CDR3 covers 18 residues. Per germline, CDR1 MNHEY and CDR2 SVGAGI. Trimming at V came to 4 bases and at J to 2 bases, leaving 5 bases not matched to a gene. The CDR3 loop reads CASSSTLAGGAGANVLTF. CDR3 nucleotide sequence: TGTGCCAGCAGTTCTACACTAGCGGGAGGGGCTGGGGCCAACGTCCTGACTTTC.

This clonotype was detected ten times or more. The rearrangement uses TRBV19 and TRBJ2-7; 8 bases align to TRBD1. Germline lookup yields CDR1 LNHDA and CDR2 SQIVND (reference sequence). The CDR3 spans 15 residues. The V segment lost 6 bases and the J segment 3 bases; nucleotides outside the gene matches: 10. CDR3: CASSSWGTGNYEQYF. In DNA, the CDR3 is TGTGCCAGTAGCTCCTGGGGGACAGGTAACTACGAGCAGTACTTC.

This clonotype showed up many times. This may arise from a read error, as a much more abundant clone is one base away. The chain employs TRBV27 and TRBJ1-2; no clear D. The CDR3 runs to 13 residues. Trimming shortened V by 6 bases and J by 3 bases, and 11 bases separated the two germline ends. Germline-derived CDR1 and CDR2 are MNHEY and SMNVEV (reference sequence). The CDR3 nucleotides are TGTGCCAGCAGCCGCCCCCCCGACTATGGCTACACCTTC. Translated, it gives CASSRPPDYGYTF.

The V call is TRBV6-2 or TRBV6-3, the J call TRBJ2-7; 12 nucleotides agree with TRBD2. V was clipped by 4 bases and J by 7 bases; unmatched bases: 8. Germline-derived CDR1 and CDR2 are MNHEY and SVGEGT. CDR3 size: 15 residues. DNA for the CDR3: TGTGCCAGCAGTTTCGGACTAGCGGGGCCAGGGGAGCAGTACTTC. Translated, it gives CASSFGLAGPGEQYF.

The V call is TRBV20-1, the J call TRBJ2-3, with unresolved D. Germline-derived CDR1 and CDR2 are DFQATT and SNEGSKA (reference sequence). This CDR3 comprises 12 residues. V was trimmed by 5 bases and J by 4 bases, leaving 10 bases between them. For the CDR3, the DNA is TGCAGTGCTGAAGGGTCCGCAGATACGCAGTATTTT. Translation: CSAEGSADTQYF.

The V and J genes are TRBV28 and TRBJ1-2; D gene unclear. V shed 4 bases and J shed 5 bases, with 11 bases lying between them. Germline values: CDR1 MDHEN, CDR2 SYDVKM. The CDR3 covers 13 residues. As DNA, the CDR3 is TGTGCCAGCAGTTCCGGGCCATTGTATGGCTACACCTTC. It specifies CASSSGPLYGYTF.

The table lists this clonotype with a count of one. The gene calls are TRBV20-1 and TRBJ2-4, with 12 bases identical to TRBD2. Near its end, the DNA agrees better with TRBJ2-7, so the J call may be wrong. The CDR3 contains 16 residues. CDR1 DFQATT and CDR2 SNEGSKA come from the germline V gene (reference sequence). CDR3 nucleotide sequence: TGCAGTGCTAGAGCTAGCGGGAGGGCCTTGTGGTACGAGCAGTACTTC. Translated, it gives CSARASGRALWYEQYF.

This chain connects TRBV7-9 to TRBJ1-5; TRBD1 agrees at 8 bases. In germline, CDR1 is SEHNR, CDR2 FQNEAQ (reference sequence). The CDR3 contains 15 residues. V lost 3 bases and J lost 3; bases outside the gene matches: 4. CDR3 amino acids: CASSFDRGFNQPQHF. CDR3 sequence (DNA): TGTGCCAGCAGCTTCGACAGGGGCTTCAATCAGCCCCAGCATTTT.

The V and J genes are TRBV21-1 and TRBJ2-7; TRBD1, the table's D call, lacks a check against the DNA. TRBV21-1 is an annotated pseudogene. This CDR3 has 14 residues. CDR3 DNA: TGTGCCAGCACCTCCGGGGGGGACATAGTCGAGCAGTACTTC. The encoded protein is CASTSGGDIVEQYF.

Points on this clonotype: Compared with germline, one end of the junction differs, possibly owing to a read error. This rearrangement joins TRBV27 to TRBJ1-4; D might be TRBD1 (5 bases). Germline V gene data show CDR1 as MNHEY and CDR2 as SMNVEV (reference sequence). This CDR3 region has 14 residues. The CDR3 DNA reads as TGTGCCAGCAGTTCTGGGGGGTTTAATGAGAAACTGTTTTTT. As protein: CASSSGGFNEKLFF.

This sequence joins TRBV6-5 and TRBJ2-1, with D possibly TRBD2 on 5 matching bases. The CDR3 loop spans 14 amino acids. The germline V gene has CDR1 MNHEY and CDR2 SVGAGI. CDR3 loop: CATHGGTSYNEQFF. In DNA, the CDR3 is TGTGCGACTCATGGAGGAACCTCCTACAATGAGCAGTTCTTC.

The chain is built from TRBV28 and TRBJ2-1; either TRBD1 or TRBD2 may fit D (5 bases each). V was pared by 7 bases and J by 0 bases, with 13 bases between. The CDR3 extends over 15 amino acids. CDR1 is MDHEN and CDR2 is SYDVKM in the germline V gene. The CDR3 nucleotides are TGTGCCAGCATCGAAACAGGAGGCTCCTACAATGAGCAGTTCTTC. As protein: CASIETGGSYNEQFF.

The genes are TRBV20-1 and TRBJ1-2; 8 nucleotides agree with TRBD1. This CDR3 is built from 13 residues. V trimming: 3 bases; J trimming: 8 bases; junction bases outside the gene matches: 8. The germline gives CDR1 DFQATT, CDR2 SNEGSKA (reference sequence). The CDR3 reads CSARETGGLGYTF. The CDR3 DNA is TGCAGTGCTAGGGAAACAGGGGGATTAGGCTACACCTTC.

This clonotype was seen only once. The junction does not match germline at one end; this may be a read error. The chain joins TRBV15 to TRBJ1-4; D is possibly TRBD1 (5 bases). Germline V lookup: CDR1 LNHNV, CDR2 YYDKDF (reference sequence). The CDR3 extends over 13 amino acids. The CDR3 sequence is CAARDLRNEKLFF. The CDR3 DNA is TGTGCCGCCAGGGATCTTCGTAATGAAAAACTGTTTTTT.